This TCR beta chain was observed in a study of blood T cell repertoires in COVID-19. Using immunoSEQ multiplex PCR, the repertoire was profiled, and TCRdb retains in-frame clones only, with some absent. There are 100,000 to 150,000 clones in the sample; about nine tenths occur only once, and under 2.5% lies in the top ten. The V and J ends lost 5 bases and 8 bases respectively, with 13 bases between them. Germline V CDR1 and CDR2: SGHVS, FQNEAQ. The CDR3 is 13 amino acids. This chain links TRBV7-8 with TRBJ2-1; D may be TRBD1 (6 bases). Sequencing was done on a sample of peripheral blood. This TCR was sampled from a middle-aged man with active COVID-19. In DNA form, the CDR3 reads TGTGCCAGCAGCACAGGGATCGGTGATGAGCAGTTCTTC. Residues: CASSTGIGDEQFF.